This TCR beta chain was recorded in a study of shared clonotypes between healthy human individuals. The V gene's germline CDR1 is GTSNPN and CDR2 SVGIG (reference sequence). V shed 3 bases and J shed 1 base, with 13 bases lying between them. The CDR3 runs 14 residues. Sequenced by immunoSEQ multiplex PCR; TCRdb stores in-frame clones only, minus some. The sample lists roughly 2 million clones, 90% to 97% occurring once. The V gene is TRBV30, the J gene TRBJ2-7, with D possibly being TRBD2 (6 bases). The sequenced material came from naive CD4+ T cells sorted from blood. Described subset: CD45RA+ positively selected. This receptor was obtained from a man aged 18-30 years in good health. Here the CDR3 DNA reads TGTGCCTGGAGCTTGGGGGGTTCTTCCTACGAGCAGTACTTC. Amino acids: CAWSLGGSSYEQYF.